A selection of T cell receptor beta chains follows, all from one sample in a study of cytomegalovirus exposure and HLA in healthy donors. Assay: immunoSEQ multiplex PCR; the TCRdb copy retains only in-frame clones and omits some. The table includes some 120,000 clones, roughly four fifths detected once. The sample comprised PBMCs. All receptors come from a middle-aged woman in good health and CMV-seronegative. Each CDR3 is given with its conserved first and last residue. The order of the fields is CDR3 length, V gene, D gene, clone size, J gene, CDR3 DNA, CDR3 protein. A D gene is named only where the DNA matches it firmly. The size field is filled for only some rows; it gives once, few, many or a size class.

16	TRBV6-5	TRBD1	NA	TRBJ1-2	TGTGCCAGCAGTTACTCGAGTCGTGGGACAGCCTATGGCTACACCTTC	CASSYSSRGTAYGYTF
13	TRBV5-1	NA	NA	TRBJ1-1	TGCGCCAGCAGCTTGTCAGGGGACACTGAAGCTTTCTTT	CASSLSGDTEAFF
15	TRBV18	NA	NA	TRBJ1-2	TGTGCCAGCTCACCCGGACTTGAAGCTAACTATGGCTACACCTTC	CASSPGLEANYGYTF
13	TRBV7-2	NA	NA	TRBJ1-5	TGTGCCAGCAGCTCAAATAGCAATCAGCCCCAGCATTTT	CASSSNSNQPQHF
16	TRBV9	TRBD1	NA	TRBJ2-5	TGTGCCAGCAGCGTAGACACAGGGGGCCGTTTGGAGACCCAGTACTTC	CASSVDTGGRLETQYF
14	TRBV15	NA	NA	TRBJ2-7	TGTGCCACCAGCAGAGACAGGGGATTTGACGAGCAGTACTTC	CATSRDRGFDEQYF
13	TRBV15	NA	NA	TRBJ2-7	TGTGCCACCAGCAGACAGGGTGCGAACGAGCAGTACTTC	CATSRQGANEQYF
16	TRBV28	TRBD2	NA	TRBJ2-3	TGTGCCAGCAGTCCCATTTGGAGCGGGAGGGACTATACGCAGTATTTT	CASSPIWSGRDYTQYF
15	TRBV11-1	NA	NA	TRBJ2-3	TGTGCCAGCAGCTTAGTTAGCGCTCGCACAGATACGCAGTATTTT	CASSLVSARTDTQYF
14	TRBV7-2	TRBD1	once	TRBJ1-5	TGTGCCAGCAGCTTTACAGGGGTTGGCCAGCCCCAGCATTTT	CASSFTGVGQPQHF
17	TRBV28	NA	NA	TRBJ2-1	TGTGCCAGCAGTTTACCCGGCGCGATTGACACCTACAATGAGCAGTTCTTC	CASSLPGAIDTYNEQFF
13	TRBV18	NA	NA	TRBJ1-5	TGTGCCAGCTCCCCTCGACAGGATCAGCCCCAGCATTTT	CASSPRQDQPQHF
15	TRBV6-1	NA	once	TRBJ2-6	TGTGCCAGCAGTGATGGTCAGGCTGGGGCCAACGTCCTGACTTTC	CASSDGQAGANVLTF
14	TRBV21-1	NA	NA	TRBJ1-2	TGTGCCAGCTTACCCGGGAGAGCTAACTATGGCTACACCTTC	CASLPGRANYGYTF
12	TRBV7-9	NA	NA	TRBJ2-7	TGTGCCAGCAGCTTAGGTACGGTCGAGCAGTACTTC	CASSLGTVEQYF
14	TRBV11-2	TRBD1	NA	TRBJ2-7	TGTGCCAGCAGTTACTACAGGGGATCCTACGAGCAGTACTTC	CASSYYRGSYEQYF
12	TRBV6-6	NA	NA	TRBJ1-1	TGTGCCAGCAGTTACGACAGCGATGAAGCTTTCTTT	CASSYDSDEAFF